This TCR beta chain derives from a study of blood T cell repertoires in COVID-19. Study-level information: The analysed material was cDNA or gDNA that came from T cells, B-cell-depleted T cells, or PBMCs.

In the original processing: Reference gene primer amplification gave estimated nucleated cell counts. Only in-frame clones appear in the TCRdb table, and some are missing; sequencing was by immunoSEQ multiplex PCR. V and J calls and clone size are copied from that table; D and trimming were computed from the DNA. The repertoire holds about 150,000 clones, with around 85% as singletons. Per the germline V gene, CDR1 is KGHSH and CDR2 is LQKENI. The CDR3 covers 13 residues. V was shortened by 6 bases and J by 1 base, with 8 bases between the two germline ends. Followed longitudinally, the Seattle patients had been enrolled during active infection.

The sequenced sample was peripheral blood. This TCR came from a man between 60 and 75 years old with COVID-19, enrolled during active disease. This chain joins TRBV18 and TRBJ2-3; D is unresolved. The CDR3 sequence: CASSALGTDTQYF. Here the CDR3 DNA reads TGTGCCAGCTCGGCCCTCGGCACAGATACGCAGTATTTT.